This paragraph covers one T cell receptor (beta chain) sequence. Authors of the study amplified TCR beta CDR3 regions from RNA transcripts. HTBI primers drove first-round RT-PCR of the TCR CDR3. TCRdb analysed the multiplex PCR reads with MiXCR anew, one entry per CDR3 protein. This table holds hundreds of thousands of distinct CDR3 sequences, more than 45% found once. This sample was taken from a study of T cells in Graves' hyperthyroidism and ophthalmopathy. This CDR3 is built from 16 residues. The V gene lost 3 bases and the J gene lost 4 bases, with 18 bases spanning the gap. CDR1 WNHNN and CDR2 SYGVQD come from the germline V gene (reference sequence).

The V call is TRBV10-1, the J call TRBJ1-2; weak D call: TRBD1 (6 bases). Sequenced: peripheral blood or thyroid tissue (not recorded which). This receptor was taken from a woman under 30 with Graves' hyperthyroidism. The chain's CDR3 is CASSEPQGRLGYGYTF. CDR3 DNA: TGCGCCAGCAGTGAACCACAGGGTCGCCTTGGCTATGGCTACACCTTC.